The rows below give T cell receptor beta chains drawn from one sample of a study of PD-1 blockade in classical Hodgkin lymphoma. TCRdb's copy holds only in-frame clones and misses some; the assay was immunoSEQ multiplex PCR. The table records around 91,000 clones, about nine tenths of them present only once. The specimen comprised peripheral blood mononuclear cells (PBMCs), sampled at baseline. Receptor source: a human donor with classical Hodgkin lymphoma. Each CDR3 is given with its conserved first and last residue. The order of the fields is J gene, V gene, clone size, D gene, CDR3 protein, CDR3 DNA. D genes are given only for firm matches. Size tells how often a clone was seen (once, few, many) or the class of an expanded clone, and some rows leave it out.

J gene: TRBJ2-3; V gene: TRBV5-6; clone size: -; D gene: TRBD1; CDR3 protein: CASSPGGILGTQYF; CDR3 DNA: TGTGCCAGCAGCCCAGGGGGCATTTTGGGGACGCAGTATTTT
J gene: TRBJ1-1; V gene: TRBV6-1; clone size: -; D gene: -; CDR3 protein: CASSNSPEAFF; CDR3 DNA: TGTGCCAGCAGTAATTCACCTGAAGCTTTCTTT
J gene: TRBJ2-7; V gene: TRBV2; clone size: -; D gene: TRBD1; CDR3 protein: CASSEQGAHEQYF; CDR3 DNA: TGTGCCAGCAGTGAACAGGGGGCCCACGAGCAGTACTTC
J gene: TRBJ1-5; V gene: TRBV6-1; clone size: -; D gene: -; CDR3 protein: CASSGQFSNQPQHF; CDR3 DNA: TGTGCCAGCAGTGGGCAGTTTAGCAATCAGCCCCAGCATTTT
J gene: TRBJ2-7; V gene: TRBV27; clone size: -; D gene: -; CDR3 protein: CASSHGSSSYEQYF; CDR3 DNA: TGTGCCAGCAGTCACGGGTCGAGCTCCTACGAGCAGTACTTC
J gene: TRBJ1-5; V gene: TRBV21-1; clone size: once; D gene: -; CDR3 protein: CAGGGENNQPQHF; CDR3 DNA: TGTGCCGGGGGGGGCGAAAACAATCAGCCCCAGCATTTT
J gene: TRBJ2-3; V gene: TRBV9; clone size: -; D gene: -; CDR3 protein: CASTVGERDTQYF; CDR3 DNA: TGTGCCAGCACGGTGGGAGAGAGGGATACGCAGTATTTT
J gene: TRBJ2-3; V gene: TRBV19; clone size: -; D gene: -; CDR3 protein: CASSDRGLTDTQYF; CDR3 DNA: TGTGCCAGTAGTGACCGGGGCCTCACAGATACGCAGTATTTT
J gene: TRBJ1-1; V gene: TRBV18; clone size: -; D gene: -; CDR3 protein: CASSPTGDTEAFF; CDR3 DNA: TGTGCCAGCTCACCAACCGGGGACACTGAAGCTTTCTTT
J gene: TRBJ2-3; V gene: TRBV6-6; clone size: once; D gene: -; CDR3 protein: CASSSYLGAADTQYF; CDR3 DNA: TGTGCCAGCAGTTCCTATCTAGGGGCGGCGGATACGCAGTATTTT
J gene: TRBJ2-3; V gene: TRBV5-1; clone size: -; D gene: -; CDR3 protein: CASSLTADTQYF; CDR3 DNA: TGCGCCAGCAGCCTTACCGCAGATACGCAGTATTTT
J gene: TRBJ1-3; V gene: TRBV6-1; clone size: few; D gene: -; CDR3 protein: CASSPSSGNTIYF; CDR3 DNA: TGTGCCAGCAGTCCCAGTTCCGGAAACACCATATATTTT
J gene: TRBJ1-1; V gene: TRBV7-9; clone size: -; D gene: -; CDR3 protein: CASSSGAGSGNTEAFF; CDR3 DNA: TGTGCCAGCAGCTCGGGAGCGGGTTCCGGGAACACTGAAGCTTTCTTT
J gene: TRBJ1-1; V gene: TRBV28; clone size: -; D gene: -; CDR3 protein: CASSRNTEAFF; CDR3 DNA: TGTGCCAGCAGTAGAAACACTGAAGCTTTCTTT
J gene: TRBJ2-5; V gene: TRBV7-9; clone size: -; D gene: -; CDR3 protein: CASSLYVGGKETQYF; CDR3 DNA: TGTGCCAGCAGCTTATATGTGGGAGGAAAAGAGACCCAGTACTTC
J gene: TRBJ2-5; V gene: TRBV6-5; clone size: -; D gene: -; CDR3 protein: CASSERETQYF; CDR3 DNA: TGTGCCAGCAGCGAGCGGGAGACCCAGTACTTC
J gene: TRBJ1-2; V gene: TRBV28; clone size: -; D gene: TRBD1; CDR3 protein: CASSPHAQGIEPSGYTF; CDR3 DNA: TGTGCCAGCAGTCCGCATGCACAGGGGATTGAGCCATCTGGCTACACCTTC
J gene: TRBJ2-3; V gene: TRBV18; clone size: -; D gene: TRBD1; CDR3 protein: CASSPTRGQGRMADTQYF; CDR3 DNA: TGTGCCAGCTCACCCACTCGGGGACAGGGAAGAATGGCAGATACGCAGTATTTT
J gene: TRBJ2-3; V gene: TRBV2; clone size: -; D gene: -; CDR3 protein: CASRPTGSSTDTQYF; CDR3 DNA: TGTGCCAGCAGACCGACAGGCTCTAGCACAGATACGCAGTATTTT
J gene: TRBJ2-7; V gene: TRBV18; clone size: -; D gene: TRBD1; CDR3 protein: CASSGQGASYEQYF; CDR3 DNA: TGTGCCAGCTCCGGACAGGGGGCATCCTACGAGCAGTACTTC
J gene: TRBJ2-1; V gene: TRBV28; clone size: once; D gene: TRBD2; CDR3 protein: CASSLLGGEVNNEQFF; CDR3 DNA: TGTGCCAGCAGTTTATTGGGAGGGGAGGTGAACAATGAGCAGTTCTTC
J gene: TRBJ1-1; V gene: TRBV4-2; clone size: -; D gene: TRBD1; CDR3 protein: CASSQETGQGRAFF; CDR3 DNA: TGTGCCAGCAGCCAAGAAACGGGACAGGGGCGGGCCTTCTTT
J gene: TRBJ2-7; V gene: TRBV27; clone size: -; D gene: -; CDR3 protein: CASRPPNEHRQYF; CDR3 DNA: TGTGCCAGCAGGCCACCCAACGAGCACCGCCAGTACTTC
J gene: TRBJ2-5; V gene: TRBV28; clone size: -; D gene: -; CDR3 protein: CASSFLGAETQYF; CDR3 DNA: TGTGCCAGCAGTTTCCTTGGGGCAGAGACCCAGTACTTC
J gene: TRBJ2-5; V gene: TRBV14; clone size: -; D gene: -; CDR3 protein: CASSPTWGIETQYF; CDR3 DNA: TGTGCCAGCAGCCCAACGTGGGGGATCGAGACCCAGTACTTC
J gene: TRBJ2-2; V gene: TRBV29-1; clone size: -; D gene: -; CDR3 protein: CSVGAKDRKNTGELFF; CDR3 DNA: TGCAGCGTTGGAGCTAAGGACAGAAAGAACACCGGGGAGCTGTTTTTT
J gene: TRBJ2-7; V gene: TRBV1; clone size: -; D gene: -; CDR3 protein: CTSSQVGLAGSYEQYF; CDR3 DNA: TGCACCAGCAGCCAAGTTGGTCTAGCGGGATCTTACGAGCAGTACTTC
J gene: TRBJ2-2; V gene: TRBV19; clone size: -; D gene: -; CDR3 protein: CASTGPNTGELFF; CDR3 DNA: TGTGCCTCTACGGGTCCGAACACCGGGGAGCTGTTTTTT
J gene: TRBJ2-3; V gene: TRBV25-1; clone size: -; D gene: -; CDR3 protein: CASSESWGGISTDTQYF; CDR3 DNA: TGTGCCAGCAGTGAGAGTTGGGGTGGAATAAGCACAGATACGCAGTATTTT
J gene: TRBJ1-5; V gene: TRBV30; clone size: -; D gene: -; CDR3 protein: CAWSDWDYNQPQHF; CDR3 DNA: TGTGCCTGGAGTGATTGGGATTACAATCAGCCCCAGCATTTT
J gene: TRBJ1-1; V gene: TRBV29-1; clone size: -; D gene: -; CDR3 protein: CSVRTDLTEAFF; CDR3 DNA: TGCAGCGTGCGTACAGACCTCACTGAAGCTTTCTTT
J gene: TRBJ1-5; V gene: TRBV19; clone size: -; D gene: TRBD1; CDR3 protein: CASSIPTGSRIQPQHF; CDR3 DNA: TGTGCCAGTAGTATCCCGACAGGGTCCCGGATACAGCCCCAGCATTTT
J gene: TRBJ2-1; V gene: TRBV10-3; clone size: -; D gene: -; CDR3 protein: CAISGTDNEQFF; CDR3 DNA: TGTGCCATCAGTGGGACAGACAATGAGCAGTTCTTC
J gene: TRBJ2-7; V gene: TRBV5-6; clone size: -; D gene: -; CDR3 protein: CASSQDTLYYEQYF; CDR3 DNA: TGTGCCAGCAGCCAGGATACTCTATACTACGAGCAGTACTTC
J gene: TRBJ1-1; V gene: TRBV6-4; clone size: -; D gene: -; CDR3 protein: CASSDSENTEAFF; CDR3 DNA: TGTGCCAGCAGTGACAGCGAGAACACTGAAGCTTTCTTT
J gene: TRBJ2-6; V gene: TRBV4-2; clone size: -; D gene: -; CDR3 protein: CASSEQGAGANVLTF; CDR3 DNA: TGTGCCAGCAGCGAACAGGGTGCCGGGGCCAACGTCCTGACTTTC